Each of the 30 T cell receptor beta chains below was sequenced from the same sample in a study of T cell responses to AZD1222 COVID-19 vaccine. Data came from immunoSEQ multiplex PCR; TCRdb stores just in-frame clones and leaves some out. The table lists 100,000 to 150,000 clones, 75% to 95% of them singletons, with under 3.5% in the top ten. The material was peripheral blood, obtained on day 0 of AZD1222 vaccination. These receptor sequences come from an adult in good health.

The chain joins TRBV7-6 to TRBJ1-6, with D tentatively TRBD1 (5 bases). The CDR3 length is 14 residues. Germline V gene lookup returns CDR1 SGHVS and CDR2 FNYEAQ. Trimming took off 6 bases at V and 8 bases at J, with 14 bases between the two ends. The CDR3 loop reads CASSPGTGDSPLHF. Here the CDR3 DNA reads TGTGCCAGCAGTCCTGGGACGGGCGATTCACCCCTCCACTTT.

The chain joins TRBV19 to TRBJ1-2; TRBD1 might be the D (5 bases). The CDR3 length is 16 residues. Per germline, CDR1 LNHDA and CDR2 SQIVND (reference sequence). V dropped 5 bases and J dropped 0 bases, with 16 bases sitting between them. CDR3 DNA sequence: TGTGCCAGTAGTCTCCGCGTGGGACCTACTAACTATGGCTACACCTTC. It codes for CASSLRVGPTNYGYTF.

This clone has just a few counts. V usage is TRBV4-1 and J usage is TRBJ2-1; 10 positions agree with TRBD2. From germline, CDR1 is MGHRA and CDR2 YSYEKL. The length of the CDR3 is 17 residues. V shed 4 bases, J shed 0 bases, and the junction held 6 bases outside the gene matches. The CDR3 nucleotides read TGCGCCAGCAGCCCCGGACCTAGCGGGGGCTCCTACAATGAGCAGTTCTTC. It codes for CASSPGPSGGSYNEQFF.

The J gene is TRBJ1-1, the V gene TRBV11-3; tentatively, D is TRBD1 (6 bases). Trimming took 6 bases from V and 1 from J, leaving 9 bases between them. This CDR3 contains 13 residues. Per germline, CDR1 SGHNT and CDR2 YENEEA. Here the CDR3 DNA reads TGTGCCAGCAGTTTGACAGGGAACACTGAAGCTTTCTTT. Protein: CASSLTGNTEAFF.

This chain connects TRBV9 to TRBJ2-1; 9 positions match TRBD2. This CDR3 is 16 amino acids long. J lost 0 bases, V lost 4 bases, and 5 bases had no gene match. The germline V gene encodes CDR1 SGDLS and CDR2 YYNGEE. The CDR3 protein is CASSPSSGSSYNEQFF. The CDR3 DNA follows: TGTGCCAGCAGCCCCAGTAGCGGGAGCTCCTACAATGAGCAGTTCTTC.

The genes are TRBV6-5 and TRBJ2-6; no firm D call. The germline V and J ends were trimmed by 2 bases and 1 base, with 6 bases remaining between them. The CDR3 runs 15 residues. The germline CDR1 and CDR2 sequences are MNHEY and SVGAGI. CDR3 sequence (DNA): TGTGCCAGCAGTTACGGATCTTCTGGGGCCAACGTCCTGACTTTC. Protein sequence: CASSYGSSGANVLTF.

The rearrangement uses TRBV9 and TRBJ2-2, with no clear D. The CDR3 loop spans 15 amino acids. Germline-derived CDR1 and CDR2 are SGDLS and YYNGEE. V was cut by 0 bases and J by 3 bases, with 9 bases left in between. The CDR3 protein is CASSVDPWHTGELFF. CDR3 nucleotide sequence: TGTGCCAGCAGCGTAGACCCCTGGCACACCGGGGAGCTGTTTTTT. Full variable domain (remainder filled in from reference TRBV9 and TRBJ2-2): DSGVTQTPKHLITATGQRVTLRCSPRSGDLSVYWYQQSLDQGLQFLIQYYNGEERAKGNILERFSAQQFPDLHSELNLSSLELGDSALYFCASSVDPWHTGELFFGEGSRLTVL.

The chain carries TRBV4-3 and TRBJ1-6, with D unclear. Germline V lookup: CDR1 LGHNA, CDR2 YSLEER. Trimming stripped 0 bases from V and 8 bases from J, with 8 bases between. The CDR3 spans 14 residues. Written as DNA, the CDR3 is TGCGCCAGCAGCCAAGAGAACCGTCATTCACCCCTCCACTTT. It is translated as CASSQENRHSPLHF.

The chain has TRBV18 and TRBJ1-2; 7 bases are a match to TRBD1. With 5 bases clipped from V and 4 bases from J, the junction kept 4 bases outside the gene matches. The germline CDR1 and CDR2 sequences are KGHSH and LQKENI. This CDR3 is 13 amino acids long. Here the CDR3 reads CASSTGVGYGYTF. The CDR3 nucleotides read TGTGCCAGCTCAACAGGGGTAGGCTATGGCTACACCTTC.

The genes are TRBV18 and TRBJ1-2, with D unresolved. The length of the CDR3 is 15 residues. Germline V CDR1 and CDR2: KGHSH, LQKENI. V lost 0 bases and J 2 bases, leaving 10 bases between the germline ends. The CDR3 sequence is CASSPPSNTNYGYTF. The CDR3 DNA follows: TGTGCCAGCTCACCACCGAGTAACACGAACTATGGCTACACCTTC.

The chain couples TRBV4-2 to TRBJ1-5; tentative D call: TRBD1 (5 bases). Trimming stripped 0 bases from V and 5 bases from J, with 11 bases between. The CDR3 extends over 15 amino acids. CDR1 and CDR2 from the germline V gene are LGHNA and YNFKEQ. The DNA of the CDR3 is TGTGCCAGCAGCCAAGACTGGGACCAGGATCAGCCCCAGCATTTT. Translating it yields CASSQDWDQDQPQHF.

Regarding this clone: One end of the junction varies from germline; a read error may be responsible. The V call is TRBV7-9, the J call TRBJ2-1; possible D gene TRBD1, 6 bases. The germline gives CDR1 SEHNR, CDR2 FQNEAQ (reference sequence). The CDR3 runs 16 residues. The CDR3 region is CASSFPRDTSDNEQFF. CDR3 bases: TGTGCCAGCAGCTTCCCCCGGGACACCTCCGACAATGAGCAGTTCTTC.

This chain uses TRBV5-8 with TRBJ1-1; no firm D call. The CDR3 contains 12 residues. CDR1 SGHTS and CDR2 YDEGEE come from the germline V gene. V lost 4 bases, J lost 0 bases, and 4 bases lay in between. This CDR3 reads CASSRVNTEAFF. Here the CDR3 DNA reads TGTGCCAGCAGCCGGGTGAACACTGAAGCTTTCTTT.

This chain joins TRBV18 and TRBJ1-2; D is unresolved. Trimming stripped 3 bases from V and 8 bases from J, with 13 bases between. CDR1 is KGHSH, CDR2 LQKENI, per germline. The CDR3 runs 13 residues. CDR3 loop: CASSPAEGRGYTF. CDR3 sequence (DNA): TGTGCCAGCTCACCGGCAGAGGGTAGGGGCTACACCTTC.

The chain is built from TRBV6-5 and TRBJ1-4; D not certain. Germline values: CDR1 MNHEY, CDR2 SVGAGI. The CDR3 covers 14 residues. V was clipped by 5 bases and J by 4 bases, with 11 bases between them. CDR3 amino acids: CASSPKAYNEKLFF. CDR3 in DNA: TGTGCCAGCAGTCCTAAGGCCTATAATGAAAAACTGTTTTTT.

V gene TRBV3-1 (or the pseudogene TRBV3-2) combines with J gene TRBJ2-7; 15 bases map to TRBD2. The CDR3 is made up of 14 amino acids. Germline CDR1 LGHDT, CDR2 YNNKEL (reference sequence). V lost 10 bases to trimming and J lost 6 bases; unmatched junction nucleotides: 7. CDR3 in amino acids: CATEPGLAGGEQYF. Written as DNA, the CDR3 is TGTGCCACCGAACCGGGACTAGCGGGAGGCGAGCAGTACTTC.

This clone was seen only once. This chain joins TRBV12-3 or TRBV12-4 and TRBJ1-1, with no clear D. V was clipped by 1 base and J by 8 bases, with 8 bases between them. This CDR3 has 12 amino acids. CDR3 in amino acids: CASSLDRVEAFF. CDR3 in DNA: TGTGCCAGCAGTTTAGACCGGGTAGAAGCTTTCTTT.

This clone is medium-sized. CDR3 protein: CASSSGTGDTGELFF. CDR3 nucleotide sequence: TGTGCCAGCAGTTCCGGGACAGGGGACACCGGGGAGCTGTTTTTT. V is TRBV6-2 or TRBV6-3 and J is TRBJ2-2; the match to TRBD1 covers 10 bases. The junction had 2 bases not matched to a gene; V was cut back by 4 bases and J by 3 bases. The CDR3 runs to 15 residues. CDR1 MNHEY and CDR2 SVGEGT come from the germline V gene.

In regard to this clone: At the DNA level, this CDR3 is encoded by other sequences in the same sample as well. The chain has TRBV3-1 (or the pseudogene TRBV3-2) and TRBJ1-2; no clear D. Germline assignment: CDR1 LGHDT and CDR2 YNNKEL (reference sequence). This CDR3 spans 12 amino acids. Trimming took off 1 base at V and 5 bases at J, with 5 bases between the two ends. DNA of the CDR3: TGTGCCAGCAGCCAAGGAGAGTATGGCTACACCTTC. This sequence encodes CASSQGEYGYTF.

The rearrangement joins TRBV7-8 to TRBJ1-5; perhaps TRBD1 as D (6 bases). Germline CDR1 reads SGHVS; CDR2 reads FQNEAQ. The V end lost 0 bases, the J end lost 5 bases, and 11 bases lay between the germline ends. This CDR3 contains 15 residues. The CDR3 is CASSLAWAGDQPQHF. The CDR3 nucleotides read TGTGCCAGCAGCTTAGCTTGGGCAGGGGATCAGCCCCAGCATTTT.

The V call is TRBV6-2 or TRBV6-3, the J call TRBJ2-1, with D possibly TRBD1 on 6 matching bases. This CDR3 region has 14 residues. Trimming took 5 bases from V and 7 from J, leaving 15 bases between them. Germline loops: CDR1 MNHEY, CDR2 SVGEGT. CDR3 amino acids: CASSDRLEGNEQFF. CDR3 coding DNA: TGTGCCAGCAGTGACAGGTTAGAGGGGAATGAGCAGTTCTTC.

The chain combines TRBV6-4 with TRBJ2-3; D gene uncertain. Germline CDR1 and CDR2: MRHNA and SNTAGT. Trimming shortened V by 0 bases and J by 0 bases, and 4 bases separated the two germline ends. This CDR3 has 14 amino acids. Written as DNA, the CDR3 is TGTGCCAGCAGTGACTCGAGCAGCACAGATACGCAGTATTTT. Encoded protein: CASSDSSSTDTQYF.

The chain couples TRBV3-1 (or the pseudogene TRBV3-2) to TRBJ1-5; D is unclear. V was shortened by 8 bases and J by 5 bases, with 10 bases between the two germline ends. This CDR3 is 12 amino acids long. The germline gives CDR1 LGHDT, CDR2 YNNKEL (reference sequence). CDR3 loop: CASSGLDQPQHF. CDR3 nucleotides: TGTGCCAGCTCCGGACTTGATCAGCCCCAGCATTTT.

The chain recombines TRBV7-9 with TRBJ1-5; D is unresolved. The length of the CDR3 is 15 residues. Germline V gene lookup returns CDR1 SEHNR and CDR2 FQNEAQ (reference sequence). Trimming stripped 5 bases from V and 9 bases from J, with 20 bases between. The CDR3 here is CASSPLAGVLGPQHF. CDR3 nucleotide sequence: TGTGCCAGCAGCCCACTAGCCGGAGTTCTGGGGCCCCAGCATTTT. The complete variable domain, with remaining parts taken from reference TRBV7-9 and TRBJ1-5, reads DTGVSQNPRHKITKRGQNVTFRCDPISEHNRLYWYRQTLGQGPEFLTYFQNEAQLEKSRLLSDRFSAERPKGSFSTLEIQRTEQGDSAMYLCASSPLAGVLGPQHFGDGTRLSIL.

The chain combines TRBV18 with TRBJ1-1; no clear D. CDR3 length: 13 amino acids. The V gene lost 2 bases and the J gene lost 8 bases, with 12 bases spanning the gap. Germline V gene sequence: CDR1 KGHSH, CDR2 LQKENI. This CDR3 is CASSPSLLYEAFF. The CDR3, as DNA: TGTGCCAGCTCACCAAGTCTGTTATACGAAGCTTTCTTT. The variable domain in full, with the rest retrieved from reference TRBV18 and TRBJ1-1, is NAGVMQNPRHLVRRRGQEARLRCSPMKGHSHVYWYRQLPEEGLKFMVYLQKENIIDESGMPKERFSAEFPKEGPSILRIQQVVRGDSAAYFCASSPSLLYEAFFGQGTRLTVV.

The chain joins TRBV9 to TRBJ2-2, with 11 bases that match TRBD2. The CDR3 is made up of 16 amino acids. CDR1 and CDR2 (germline): SGDLS, YYNGEE. J lost 6 bases, V lost 0 bases, and 4 bases had no gene match. CDR3 in amino acids: CASSVASGRLAGELFF. In nucleotides, the CDR3 is TGTGCCAGCAGCGTAGCTAGCGGGAGGCTGGCCGGGGAGCTGTTTTTT. Full variable domain (remainder filled in from reference TRBV9 and TRBJ2-2): DSGVTQTPKHLITATGQRVTLRCSPRSGDLSVYWYQQSLDQGLQFLIQYYNGEERAKGNILERFSAQQFPDLHSELNLSSLELGDSALYFCASSVASGRLAGELFFGEGSRLTVL.

This clone was picked up one time. The chain combines TRBV7-9 with TRBJ2-1; 8 bases line up with TRBD1. This CDR3 spans 15 amino acids. Germline lookup yields CDR1 SEHNR and CDR2 FQNEAQ (reference sequence). J lost 8 bases, V lost 3 bases, and 9 bases had no gene match. The DNA for the CDR3 is TGTGCCAGCAGCTTCAGACAGGGGAATTCGGATGAGCAGTTCTTC. It codes for CASSFRQGNSDEQFF.

The chain uses TRBV5-1 and TRBJ2-5, with 10 bases identical to TRBD2. This CDR3 region has 17 residues. V lost 0 bases, J lost 4 bases, and 9 bases stayed unmatched. Germline values: CDR1 SGHRS, CDR2 YFSETQ. The DNA for the CDR3 is TGCGCCAGCAGCTTGGAAATTAGCGGGAGGAGCACAGAGACCCAGTACTTC. This gives the protein CASSLEISGRSTETQYF.

V is TRBV4-1 and J is TRBJ1-4; D is perhaps TRBD1 (5 bases). The CDR3 contains 15 residues. Deletions cut 0 bases from V and 8 bases from J, with 13 bases between. Germline V gives CDR1 MGHRA, CDR2 YSYEKL. The CDR3 is CASSQEGISGEKLFF. The CDR3 DNA follows: TGCGCCAGCAGCCAAGAGGGAATCTCAGGGGAAAAACTGTTTTTT.

The genes are TRBV7-7 and TRBJ1-1; D is perhaps TRBD1 (5 bases). Between the trimmed V and J ends, which lost 5 bases and 4 bases, there was a span of 11 bases. Germline CDR1 reads SSHAT; CDR2 reads FNYEAQ (reference sequence). The CDR3 is made up of 13 amino acids. The CDR3 region has the DNA TGTGCCAGCAGCGCTAGGGACGGCACTGAAGCTTTCTTT. Translated, it gives CASSARDGTEAFF.